These 25 T cell receptor beta chains originate from one sample sequenced in a study of cytomegalovirus exposure and HLA in healthy donors. Vbeta (60) and Jbeta (13) primers were used in the PCR. The protocol was immunoSEQ multiplex PCR, while the TCRdb copy is restricted to in-frame clones and leaves out a portion. The table lists 150,000 or so clones, 70% to 90% of them singletons. The material sequenced was PBMCs. The source is a man aged 18 to 30 in good health and CMV-seropositive.

In this sample, this clone turned up a few times. V usage is TRBV9 and J usage is TRBJ2-3; a weak D match, TRBD1 (5 bases). V dropped 4 bases and J dropped 9 bases, with 15 bases sitting between them. Germline CDR1 is SGDLS and CDR2 is YYNGEE. The CDR3 is made up of 13 amino acids. The CDR3 sequence is CASSPQSQGTQYF. CDR3 bases: TGTGCCAGCAGCCCCCAATCTCAGGGAACGCAGTATTTT.

This clone was detected once. The junction differs from germline at one of its ends, possibly a read error. This chain uses TRBV6-6 with TRBJ1-3; TRBD1 is a possible D gene (5 bases). Germline assignment: CDR1 MNHNY and CDR2 SVGAGI (reference sequence). This CDR3 is 14 amino acids long. CDR3 residues: CAISESRAGNTIYF. The DNA of the CDR3 is TGTGCCATCAGTGAGTCCAGGGCTGGAAACACCATATATTTT.

The V and J genes are TRBV7-3 and TRBJ2-1; possible D gene TRBD1, 6 bases. V shed 5 bases and J shed 2 bases, with 10 bases lying between them. The CDR3 extends over 14 amino acids. Germline V gene sequence: CDR1 SGHTA, CDR2 FQGTGA. CDR3 nucleotide sequence: TGTGCCAGCAGCCCGGGACAAACCTACAATGAGCAGTTCTTC. It is translated as CASSPGQTYNEQFF.

The chain joins TRBV5-4 to TRBJ2-5; 7 bases line up with TRBD2. Germline CDR1 is SGHNT and CDR2 is YYREEE (reference sequence). The CDR3 is 14 amino acids. V trimming: 2 bases; J trimming: 5 bases; junction bases outside the gene matches: 6. Written as DNA, the CDR3 is TGTGCCAGCAGCTTAGAGCGGGGTCTGGAGACCCAGTACTTC. Translated, it gives CASSLERGLETQYF.

The chain joins TRBV11-2 to TRBJ2-6, with a weak D call TRBD2 (5 bases). The V end was cut by 4 bases, the J end by 0 bases, with 10 bases between. The CDR3 extends over 16 amino acids. Per germline, CDR1 SGHAT and CDR2 FQNNGV. The DNA for the CDR3 is TGTGCCAGCAGCTCAACGGGGTACTCTGGGGCCAACGTCCTGACTTTC. This sequence encodes CASSSTGYSGANVLTF.

The chain joins TRBV15 to TRBJ2-4; the D gene is possibly TRBD1 (5 bases). The CDR3 has 13 amino acids. Trimming pared 3 bases from V and 5 bases from J, leaving 8 bases between. CDR1 LNHNV and CDR2 YYDKDF come from the germline V gene (reference sequence). Here the CDR3 reads CATSRLTENIQYF. The CDR3 DNA follows: TGTGCCACCAGCAGGCTGACAGAAAACATTCAGTACTTC.

This clone was found a few times. J is TRBJ2-3 and V is TRBV6-4; 10 bases match TRBD2. The CDR3 extends over 17 amino acids. V was pared by 0 bases and J by 1 base, with 4 bases of the junction left unmatched. Looked up from germline, CDR1 is MRHNA and CDR2 is SNTAGT. The CDR3 here is CASSDSPSGGGTDTQYF. The CDR3 nucleotides are TGTGCCAGCAGTGACTCGCCTAGCGGGGGAGGCACAGATACGCAGTATTTT.

The chain couples TRBV30 to TRBJ1-1, with D perhaps TRBD1 (5 bases). In germline, CDR1 is GTSNPN, CDR2 SVGIG (reference sequence). There are 13 residues in the CDR3. The V and J ends lost 4 bases and 5 bases respectively, with 14 bases between them. The CDR3 sequence is CAWTFGGTTEAFF. In nucleotides, the CDR3 is TGTGCCTGGACTTTTGGGGGGACGACTGAAGCTTTCTTT.

This clone showed up just a few times. The chain links TRBV30 to TRBJ2-6; D might be TRBD1 (6 bases). CDR3 length: 17 amino acids. CDR1 is GTSNPN, CDR2 SVGIG, per germline (reference sequence). Trimming stripped 1 base from V and 0 bases from J, with 13 bases between. CDR3 protein: CAWSGGGSASGANVLTF. The CDR3 DNA follows: TGTGCCTGGAGTGGAGGGGGTTCGGCCTCTGGGGCCAACGTCCTGACTTTC.

This chain uses TRBV7-9 with TRBJ1-1, with TRBD1 as a possible D gene (6 bases). V was cut by 5 bases and J by 2 bases, with 12 bases left in between. The germline V gene encodes CDR1 SEHNR and CDR2 FQNEAQ (reference sequence). CDR3 length: 14 amino acids. CDR3 nucleotide sequence: TGTGCCAGCAGCCCCACAGGGTATAACACTGAAGCTTTCTTT. Protein sequence: CASSPTGYNTEAFF.

The chain carries TRBV15 and TRBJ1-5; a weak D match, TRBD1 (5 bases). In germline, CDR1 is LNHNV, CDR2 YYDKDF (reference sequence). V was trimmed by 3 bases and J by 1 base, leaving 7 bases between them. The CDR3 is made up of 14 amino acids. This CDR3 reads CATSRGQSNQPQHF. As DNA, the CDR3 is TGTGCCACCAGCAGGGGGCAGAGCAATCAGCCCCAGCATTTT.

J is TRBJ2-2 and V is TRBV4-3, with TRBD1 matching over 8 bases. The V and J ends lost 0 bases and 0 bases, in that order; junction bases with no gene match: 9. The germline V gene encodes CDR1 LGHNA and CDR2 YSLEER. The CDR3 is made up of 19 amino acids. The CDR3 region is CASSQENTHRGSNTGELFF. The CDR3 coding sequence is TGCGCCAGCAGCCAAGAAAACACACACAGGGGGTCGAACACCGGGGAGCTGTTTTTT.

This clone has a handful of counts. The chain combines TRBV5-6 with TRBJ2-5; 7 nucleotides agree with TRBD1. V was pared by 3 bases and J by 4 bases, with 6 bases of the junction left unmatched. This CDR3 is built from 14 residues. Per the germline V gene, CDR1 is SGHDT and CDR2 is YYEEEE. The CDR3 sequence is CASSSPTGRETQYF. The CDR3 DNA sequence: TGTGCCAGCAGCTCGCCGACAGGGAGAGAGACCCAGTACTTC.

This clone has just one count. The chain uses TRBV4-3 and TRBJ2-2; 9 bases map to TRBD2. CDR1 and CDR2 from the germline V gene are LGHNA and YSLEER. With V trimmed by 0 bases and J by 9 bases, 5 bases remained unmatched. The CDR3 has 15 residues. This CDR3 is CASSQDRTSVRELFF. The DNA of the CDR3 is TGCGCCAGCAGCCAAGATAGGACTAGCGTGAGGGAGCTGTTTTTT.

This chain uses TRBV5-6 with TRBJ2-3; perhaps TRBD2 as D (7 bases). This CDR3 is built from 14 residues. Germline V gives CDR1 SGHDT, CDR2 YYEEEE. Trimming took off 2 bases at V and 5 bases at J, with 12 bases between the two ends. CDR3 sequence reads: CASSFGGGQDTQYF. The CDR3 DNA reads TGTGCCAGCAGCTTTGGCGGGGGACAAGATACGCAGTATTTT.

About this clone: Its ends do not fully match the called genes, so a read error is possible. The V and J genes are TRBV30 and TRBJ2-4; no definite D call. This CDR3 is built from 13 residues. Germline CDR1 and CDR2: GTSNPN and SVGIG (reference sequence). The CDR3 here is CAWSVLDKNSQYF. The CDR3 nucleotides are TGTGCCTGGAGCGTCCTTGACAAAAACAGTCAGTACTTC.

Comments on this clone: In this CDR3 the conserved last residue, phenylalanine or tryptophan, is missing, so a read error is likely. The chain is built from TRBV4-3 and TRBJ1-1, with 9 bases that match TRBD1. The CDR3 is 14 amino acids. Germline CDR1 reads LGHNA; CDR2 reads YSLEER. With V trimmed by 0 bases and J by 8 bases, 4 bases remained unmatched. The chain's CDR3 is CASSQEGGQGEAFL. CDR3 DNA sequence: TGCGCCAGCAGCCAAGAGGGGGGACAGGGCGAAGCTTTCCTT.

As to this clone: One junction end does not reproduce the germline sequence, and a read error may be involved. This chain uses TRBV9 with TRBJ2-6, with 8 bases that match TRBD1. Germline V gene sequence: CDR1 SGDLS, CDR2 YYNGEE. CDR3 length: 17 residues. The CDR3: CASSSRDRPSGANGLTF. CDR3 DNA sequence: TGTGCCAGCAGCTCCAGGGACAGGCCGTCTGGGGCCAACGGCCTGACTTTC.

V gene TRBV5-1 combines with J gene TRBJ2-1; D gene ambiguous. The V and J ends lost 0 bases and 3 bases respectively, with 10 bases between them. This CDR3 contains 15 residues. Germline CDR1 and CDR2: SGHRS and YFSETQ. CDR3 amino acids: CASSLVGNSYNEQFF. In nucleotides, the CDR3 is TGCGCCAGCAGCTTGGTTGGCAACAGCTACAATGAGCAGTTCTTC.

The rearrangement uses TRBV7-9 and TRBJ2-3; 13 nucleotides align to TRBD2. The CDR3 runs to 17 residues. Germline values: CDR1 SEHNR, CDR2 FQNEAQ (reference sequence). J lost 4 bases, V lost 5 bases, and 9 bases had no gene match. CDR3 DNA: TGTGCCAGCAGCCTACTAGCGGGGGGGCCTCAGTCAGATACGCAGTATTTT. Encoded protein: CASSLLAGGPQSDTQYF.

The chain combines TRBV7-2 with TRBJ1-4, with D possibly matching TRBD1 (5 bases). V lost 1 base to trimming and J lost 7 bases, with 10 bases between them. Germline values: CDR1 SGHTA, CDR2 FQGNSA. The CDR3 is 14 residues long. CDR3 amino acids: CASSLDLGGEKLFF. CDR3 in DNA: TGTGCCAGCAGCTTAGATTTGGGGGGTGAAAAACTGTTTTTT.

V gene TRBV6-6 combines with J gene TRBJ1-1; the D gene is possibly TRBD1 (6 bases). The CDR3 runs 15 residues. With 2 bases removed from V and 0 bases from J, the gap between germline ends came to 10 bases. CDR1 is MNHNY and CDR2 is SVGAGI in the germline V gene (reference sequence). The CDR3 here is CASSYGGQLNTEAFF. The CDR3 coding sequence is TGTGCCAGCAGTTACGGTGGACAGTTGAACACTGAAGCTTTCTTT.

The CDR3 sequence: CASSDSPGTGVGDEQFF. The CDR3 nucleotides are TGTGCCAGCAGTGACTCCCCCGGGACAGGGGTAGGGGATGAGCAGTTCTTC. The rearrangement uses TRBV6-4 and TRBJ2-1, with 10 nucleotides matching TRBD1. CDR1 is MRHNA and CDR2 is SNTAGT in the germline V gene. This CDR3 has 17 amino acids. V was pared by 0 bases and J by 8 bases, with 10 bases of the junction left unmatched.

This sequence joins TRBV6-5 and TRBJ2-5; 9 bases map to TRBD2. The V segment lost 1 base and the J segment 1 base; nucleotides outside the gene matches: 4. Germline CDR1 reads MNHEY; CDR2 reads SVGAGI. This CDR3 spans 16 amino acids. In nucleotides, the CDR3 is TGTGCCAGCAGTTACTGGCTAGCGGGGATCCAAGAGACCCAGTACTTC. Translated: CASSYWLAGIQETQYF.

The chain employs TRBV7-6 and TRBJ1-6; D call uncertain. Germline values: CDR1 SGHVS, CDR2 FNYEAQ. With 1 base removed from V and 8 bases from J, the gap between germline ends came to 6 bases. The CDR3 is 13 amino acids. In nucleotides, the CDR3 is TGTGCCAGCAGCTTAGAGGCGGATTCACCCCTCCACTTT. Its translation is CASSLEADSPLHF.